These 25 T cell receptor delta chains share one sample of origin, sequenced in a study of gamma-delta chains in newborns, infants, children. TCRdb redid clone calling on the reads using CATT. Of about 4,500 delta-chain clones listed, 3.1% are singletons. The sample comprised blood. These receptor sequences come from a child who was a newborn, infant or young child, either healthy, febrile or measles-vaccinated (not recorded which).

Of note for this clone: A single base is all that separates this from a far larger clone, so a read error is likely. The V call is TRDV2, the J call TRDJ3, with 10 nucleotides matching TRDD3. Germline loops: CDR1 GEAIGNYY, CDR2 EKD. CDR3 length: 17 amino acids. In DNA, the CDR3 is TGTGCCTGTGACAATACTGGGGGATCCTGGGGCACCCGACAGATGTTTTTC. This codes for CACDNTGGSWGTRQMFF.

In this sample, this clone turned up a few times. This likely stems from a read error, as it lies one base from a far larger clone. Other DNA sequences in this specimen translate into the identical CDR3. The chain recombines TRDV2 with TRDJ1; a possible D gene is TRDD3 (5 bases). The CDR3 is 14 amino acids. Per the germline V gene, CDR1 is GEAIGNYY and CDR2 is EKD. The CDR3 protein is CACDTVGATDKLIF. The CDR3, as DNA: TGTGCCTGTGACACCGTTGGGGCCACCGACAAACTCATCTTT.

With regard to this clone: TCRdb's listed protein matches a much larger clone and diverges from this DNA's translation at residue 7, likely through a read error; the protein shown comes from the DNA. The chain couples TRDV3 to TRDJ1; D perhaps matches TRDD3 (5 bases). V shed 3 bases and J shed 0 bases, with 23 bases lying between them. The CDR3 runs 17 residues. From germline, CDR1 is TVYSNPD and CDR2 GDNSRS (reference sequence). DNA of the CDR3: TGTGCCTTCGCCTTACGCCGGGGGTTACAATACACCGATAAACTCATCTTT. It specifies CAFALRRGLQYTDKLIF. Supplemented by reference TRDV3 and TRDJ1, the full variable domain reads CDKVTQSSPDQTVASGSEVVLLCTYDTVYSNPDLFWYRIRPDYSFQFVFYGDNSRSEGADFTQGRFSVKHILTQKAFHLVISPVRTEDSATYYCAFALRRGLQYTDKLIFGKGTRVTVEP.

About this clone itself: For this DNA, TCRdb reports the protein of a much larger clone, which diverges at residue 5, most likely from a read error; the protein presented here is translated directly from the DNA. Other DNA sequences in the sample encode the same CDR3. The genes are TRDV2 and TRDJ2; 8 bases line up with TRDD3. The CDR3 consists of 15 residues. V lost 3 bases, J lost 0 bases, and 2 bases stayed unmatched. CDR1 and CDR2 from the germline V gene are GEAIGNYY and EKD. This chain's CDR3 is CACDAWGTLTAQLFF. For the CDR3, the DNA is TGTGCCTGTGACGCCTGGGGGACTTTGACAGCACAACTCTTCTTT.

About this clone: With a far larger clone one base away, a read error is the likely cause. CDR3 residues: CACDTVRGIRSWDTRQMFF. The CDR3 nucleotides are TGTGCCTGTGACACCGTCCGGGGGATACGCTCCTGGGACACCCGACAGATGTTTTTC. This chain connects TRDV2 to TRDJ3; TRDD3 matches at 10 bases. V trimming: 0 bases; J trimming: 0 bases; junction bases outside the gene matches: 4. The CDR3 runs to 19 residues. CDR1 GEAIGNYY and CDR2 EKD come from the germline V gene.

This clone came up a few times. TCRdb attributes to this sequence the protein of a much larger clone, which differs from the DNA translation at residue 11; a read error is likely, and the protein displayed is translated from the DNA. In DNA form, the CDR3 reads TGTGCCTGTGACAAGATACGCACCGATAAACCCATCTTT. Translated: CACDKIRTDKPIF. This chain links TRDV2 with TRDJ1, with D possibly being TRDD3 (6 bases). Germline V gene data show CDR1 as GEAIGNYY and CDR2 as EKD. The CDR3 runs 13 residues.

This clone is termed large. The V gene is TRDV2, the J gene TRDJ3; TRDD3 matches 10 bases. The CDR3 is 17 residues long. V dropped 0 bases and J dropped 3; count of bases not matched to a gene: 1. Germline V CDR1 and CDR2: GEAIGNYY, EKD. The CDR3 nucleotides are TGTGCCTGTGACACCGCTGGGGGATACTGGGACACCCGACAGATGTTTTTC. Translation gives CACDTAGGYWDTRQMFF.

There are a few counts of this clone. A junction end diverges from the germline sequence, so it may reflect a read error. The V call is TRDV2, the J call TRDJ3; 13 positions agree with TRDD3. Germline lookup yields CDR1 GEAIGNYY and CDR2 EKD. CDR3 size: 17 residues. CDR3 sequence: CACDILGDTWDTRQIFF. The CDR3 coding sequence is TGTGCCTGTGACATACTGGGGGATACGTGGGACACCCGACAGATATTCTTC.

Relative to its sample, this clone is medium-sized. The junction does not match germline at one end; this may be a read error. The same CDR3 arises from other DNA sequences in this sample as well. The J gene is TRDJ2, the V gene TRDV2, with TRDD3 matching over 9 bases. CDR1 and CDR2 from the germline V gene are GEAIGNYY and EKD. The CDR3 is made up of 14 amino acids. The CDR3 is CACDPWGITAQLFF. CDR3 nucleotide sequence: TGCGCCTGTGACCCCTGGGGGATCACAGCACAACTCTTCTTT.

Judged by abundance, this clone is medium-sized. The sample contains more than one DNA sequence encoding this CDR3. V and J are TRDV2 and TRDJ3, with TRDD3 matching 11 bases. The CDR3 runs 20 residues. Trimming removed 0 bases from V and 0 bases from J; junction bases left unmatched: 6. Germline V lookup: CDR1 GEAIGNYY, CDR2 EKD. CDR3 sequence reads: CACDTGWGIRSSWDTRQMFF. CDR3 in DNA: TGTGCCTGTGACACCGGATGGGGGATACGCAGCTCCTGGGACACCCGACAGATGTTTTTC.

About this clone: One base away lies a much larger clone, so this may be a sequencing read error. In the same sample, other DNA sequences code for this CDR3. This sequence joins TRDV2 and TRDJ3, with 13 bases aligning to TRDD3. V gave up 1 base and J gave up 2 bases; unmatched junction bases: 10. CDR1 GEAIGNYY and CDR2 EKD come from the germline V gene. The CDR3 has 21 residues. The CDR3 region has the DNA TGTGCCTGTGACACTATTACTGGGGGATACGCAGCGGCCTGGGACACCCGACAGATGTTTTTC. It encodes CACDTITGGYAAAWDTRQMFF.

Concerning this clone: With a far larger clone one base away, a read error is the likely cause. Other DNA sequences in this specimen translate into the identical CDR3. The J gene is TRDJ3, the V gene TRDV2; 8 nucleotides match TRDD3. The CDR3 is made up of 21 amino acids. Per the germline V gene, CDR1 is GEAIGNYY and CDR2 is EKD. The CDR3 bases are TGTGCCTGTGACACCGCCGACTCTGGGGGAGACAAATCCTGGGACACCCGACAGATGTTTTTT. As protein: CACDTADSGGDKSWDTRQMFF.

Details on this clone: At one boundary the junction diverges from the germline segment, which might be a read error. The sample has other DNA sequences that encode this CDR3 too. The chain couples TRDV2 to TRDJ3, with 8 bases aligning to TRDD3. This CDR3 contains 18 residues. Germline V gene sequence: CDR1 GEAIGNYY, CDR2 EKD. CDR3 in amino acids: CACDTGGFSSWDTRQMFF. The CDR3 DNA reads TGTGCCTGTGACACTGGGGGATTCAGCTCCTGGGACACTCGACAGATGTTCTTC.

A few counts support this clone. For this DNA, TCRdb reports the protein of a much larger clone, which diverges at residue 10, most likely from a read error; the protein presented here is translated directly from the DNA. V usage is TRDV2 and J usage is TRDJ2, with TRDD3 matching over 7 bases. Germline V CDR1 and CDR2: GEAIGNYY, EKD. CDR3 length: 13 amino acids. Here the CDR3 reads CACDTWGTAHLFF. CDR3 sequence (DNA): TGTGCCTGTGACACCTGGGGGACAGCACATCTCTTCTTT.

The count of this clone is one. Just one base apart from a much larger clone, this may be a read error. The J gene is TRDJ3, the V gene TRDV2; D possibly corresponds to TRDD3 (5 bases). The CDR3 is 21 residues long. Germline lookup yields CDR1 GEAIGNYY and CDR2 EKD. Trimming removed 0 bases from V and 2 bases from J, with 22 bases in between. CDR3 sequence: CACDTVPWGLRLTWDTRQMFF. The CDR3 DNA follows: TGTGCCTGTGACACCGTGCCTTGGGGTCTACGTCTTACCTGGGACACCCGACAGATGTTTTTC.

This clone is judged medium-sized. The chain uses TRDV2 and TRDJ3, with a possible D match to TRDD3 (6 bases). Trimming took 0 bases from V and 0 from J, leaving 8 bases between them. This CDR3 region has 17 residues. Germline assignment: CDR1 GEAIGNYY and CDR2 EKD. The CDR3 DNA reads as TGTGCCTGTGACACCGCGGGATACTCCTGGGACACCCGACAGATGTTTTTC. Its translation is CACDTAGYSWDTRQMFF.

In regard to this clone: A far larger clone differs by one base, so this is likely a read error. Within the sample, other DNA sequences also encode this same CDR3. This chain joins TRDV2 and TRDJ2; 9 bases agree with TRDD3. V lost 7 bases to trimming and J lost 0 bases; unmatched junction nucleotides: 11. Per germline, CDR1 GEAIGNYY and CDR2 EKD. The CDR3 is made up of 17 amino acids. CDR3 sequence: CACDAILGEALTAQLFF. CDR3 sequence (DNA): TGTGCCTGCGACGCCATACTGGGGGAAGCTTTGACAGCACAACTCTTCTTT.

This clone has more than one count but fewer than ten. For this DNA, TCRdb reports the protein of a much larger clone, which diverges at residue 14, most likely from a read error; the protein presented here is translated directly from the DNA. The rearrangement links TRDV2 to TRDJ1, with 12 positions matching TRDD3. The CDR3 is 15 residues long. CDR1 and CDR2 from the germline V gene are GEAIGNYY and EKD. The CDR3 loop is CACDTVGLGDTQLTF. In DNA form, the CDR3 reads TGTGCCTGTGACACCGTGGGACTGGGGGATACCCAACTCACCTTT.

This clone was counted a few times. A single base is all that separates this from a far larger clone, so a read error is likely. At the DNA level, this CDR3 is encoded by other sequences in the same sample as well. The chain has TRDV2 and TRDJ1; 7 bases are shared with TRDD3. Germline V gives CDR1 GEAIGNYY, CDR2 EKD. V was pared by 1 base and J by 7 bases, with 11 bases of the junction left unmatched. The CDR3 is 15 residues long. DNA for the CDR3: TGTGCCTGTGACACTGGAGGATACGGAGGTGTTAAACTCATCTTT. It is translated as CACDTGGYGGVKLIF.

This clone was seen only a few times. A read error is possible here, since a much larger clone lies one base away. Other DNA sequences from this sample encode an identical CDR3 as well. The V and J genes are TRDV2 and TRDJ3; 7 nucleotides line up with TRDD3. From germline, CDR1 is GEAIGNYY and CDR2 EKD. The CDR3 is 19 residues long. Losses at the gene ends were 4 bases for V and 0 bases for J; bases not matched to a gene: 11. The CDR3 coding sequence is TGTGCCTGTGATACCGCTGGGGGCCCCAGCTCCTGGGACACCCGACAGATGTTTTTC. Its translation is CACDTAGGPSSWDTRQMFF.

Of note for this clone: Since a much larger clone is just one base distant, this may be a read error. The CDR3 region has the DNA TGTGCCTGTGACACCGTAAACTGGGGGATACTTGGATCCTGGGACACCCGACAGACGTTTTTC. Residues: CACDTVNWGILGSWDTRQTFF. The V and J genes are TRDV2 and TRDJ3, with 12 bases matching TRDD3. From germline, CDR1 is GEAIGNYY and CDR2 EKD. This CDR3 has 21 amino acids.

This clone occurred a few times. This probably arose from a read error, given a far larger clone one base away. The same CDR3 also results from other DNA sequences found in this sample. The chain couples TRDV2 to TRDJ3; D possibly corresponds to TRDD3 (6 bases). CDR3 length equals 17 residues. CDR1 GEAIGNYY and CDR2 EKD come from the germline V gene. CDR3 region: CACDTVLGSWDTRQMFF. In DNA form, the CDR3 reads TGTGCCTGTGACACCGTACTGGGCTCCTGGGACACCCGGCAGATGTTTTTC.

To note about this clone: Relative to the germline gene, one junction end is altered; a read error may explain this. Other nucleotide sequences from this sample produce the same CDR3. The J gene is TRDJ1, the V gene TRDV3, with D possibly matching TRDD2 (6 bases). This CDR3 is 19 amino acids long. Germline CDR1 TVYSNPD, CDR2 GDNSRS (reference sequence). The CDR3 sequence: CASAFHSTGPALCTDKLIF. As DNA, the CDR3 is TGCGCCTCAGCCTTCCACAGTACTGGACCTGCCTTATGCACCGATAAACTCATCTTT.

As regards this clone: Relative to the germline gene, one junction end is altered; a read error may explain this. The sample holds other DNA sequences that translate to the same CDR3. This chain links TRDV1 with TRDJ1; possibly TRDD1, TRDD2 or TRDD3 for D (5 bases each). This CDR3 has 20 amino acids. In germline, CDR1 is TSWWSYY, CDR2 QGS. The CDR3 region is CALGKPNLPWQIRYTDKLIF. The CDR3 DNA sequence: TGTGCCCTTGGGAAGCCAAATCTTCCGTGGCAAATACGGTACACCGATAAACTCATCTTT.

This clone is categorized as medium-sized (0.01 to 0.1%). The chain recombines TRDV3 with TRDJ3, with a tentative D call TRDD2 (6 bases). Germline V gives CDR1 TVYSNPD, CDR2 GDNSRS (reference sequence). The CDR3 sequence is 23 residues long. V shed 2 bases and J shed 0 bases, with 32 bases lying between them. For the CDR3, the DNA is TGTGCCTTTTCCCCAGCCCGCTCCTACGTGTATACTTTCAGCTCCTGGGACACCCGACAGATGTTTTTC. This translates into CAFSPARSYVYTFSSWDTRQMFF.